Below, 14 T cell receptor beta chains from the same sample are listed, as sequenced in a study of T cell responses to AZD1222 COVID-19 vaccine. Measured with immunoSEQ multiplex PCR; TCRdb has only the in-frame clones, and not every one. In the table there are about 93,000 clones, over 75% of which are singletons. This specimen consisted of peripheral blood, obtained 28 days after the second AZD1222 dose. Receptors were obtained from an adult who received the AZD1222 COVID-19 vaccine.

The CDR3 sequence: CASSSPGVWSTGELFF. CDR3 in DNA: TGCGCCAGCAGCTCCCCAGGGGTATGGTCCACCGGGGAGCTGTTTTTT. The V and J genes are TRBV5-1 and TRBJ2-2; TRBD1 is a possible D gene (6 bases). Germline CDR1 and CDR2: SGHRS and YFSETQ. Trimming shortened V by 3 bases and J by 4 bases, and 16 bases separated the two germline ends. The CDR3 is 16 amino acids.

The CDR3 region has the DNA TGTGCCAGCAGCAAAGGAGGGGGCCCGAGGTTTTTT. Protein sequence: CASSKGGGPRFF. The chain joins TRBV21-1 to TRBJ1-4; whether TRBD1, the table's D call, matches the DNA was not checked. TRBV21-1 is a pseudogene. There are 12 residues in the CDR3.

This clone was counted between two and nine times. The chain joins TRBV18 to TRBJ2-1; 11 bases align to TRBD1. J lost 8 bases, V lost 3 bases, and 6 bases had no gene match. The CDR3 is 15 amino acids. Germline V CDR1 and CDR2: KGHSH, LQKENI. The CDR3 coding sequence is TGTGCCAGCTCACCCCCGGGACAGGGGGTCGATGAGCAGTTCTTC. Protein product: CASSPPGQGVDEQFF.

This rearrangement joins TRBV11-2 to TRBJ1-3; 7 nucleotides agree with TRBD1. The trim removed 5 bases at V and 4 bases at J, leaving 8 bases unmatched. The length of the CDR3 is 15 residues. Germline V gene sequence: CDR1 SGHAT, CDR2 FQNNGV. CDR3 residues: CASSPQGGDGNTIYF. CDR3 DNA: TGTGCCAGCAGCCCTCAAGGGGGCGACGGAAACACCATATATTTT. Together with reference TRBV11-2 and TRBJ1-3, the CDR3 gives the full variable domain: EAGVAQSPRYKIIEKRQSVAFWCNPISGHATLYWYQQILGQGPKLLIQFQNNGVVDDSQLPKDRFSAERLKGVDSTLKIQPAKLEDSAVYLCASSPQGGDGNTIYFGEGSWLTVV.

The CDR3 nucleotides read TGTGCCAGCTCACCGCAGGGTGGGAACAATCAGCCCCAGCATTTT. This translates into CASSPQGGNNQPQHF. The V and J genes are TRBV18 and TRBJ1-5, with D possibly TRBD1 on 5 matching bases. Trimming pared 3 bases from V and 3 bases from J, leaving 12 bases between. The CDR3 covers 15 residues. Germline CDR1 is KGHSH and CDR2 is LQKENI.

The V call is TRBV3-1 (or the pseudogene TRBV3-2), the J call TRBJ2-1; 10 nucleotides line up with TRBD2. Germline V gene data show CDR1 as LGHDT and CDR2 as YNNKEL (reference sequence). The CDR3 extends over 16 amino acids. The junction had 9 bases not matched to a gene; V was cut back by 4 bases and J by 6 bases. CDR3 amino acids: CASSRKLAGAGNEQFF. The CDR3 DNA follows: TGTGCCAGCAGCCGAAAGCTAGCGGGGGCCGGCAATGAGCAGTTCTTC.

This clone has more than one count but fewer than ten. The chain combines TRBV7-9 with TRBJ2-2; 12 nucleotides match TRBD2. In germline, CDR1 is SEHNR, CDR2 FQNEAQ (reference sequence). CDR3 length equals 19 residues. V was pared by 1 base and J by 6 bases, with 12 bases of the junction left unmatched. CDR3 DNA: TGTGCCAGCAGCTTAGGAGGGGCCCGGACTAGCGGGGACTCCGGGGAGCTGTTTTTT. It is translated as CASSLGGARTSGDSGELFF.

CDR3 coding DNA: TGTGCCACCAGCAGAGAGACGGGGGGGAATACAGATACGCAGTATTTT. Protein sequence: CATSRETGGNTDTQYF. V usage is TRBV15 and J usage is TRBJ2-3, with TRBD2 identical over 8 bases. The CDR3 totals 16 residues. Germline trimming cut 0 bases from V and 3 bases from J; bases unmatched to any gene: 5. Germline CDR1 is LNHNV and CDR2 is YYDKDF (reference sequence).

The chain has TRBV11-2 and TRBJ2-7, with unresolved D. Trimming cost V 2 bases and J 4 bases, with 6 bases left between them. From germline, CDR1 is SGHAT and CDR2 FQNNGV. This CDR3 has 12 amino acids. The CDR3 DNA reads TGTGCCAGCAGCTTAAATAGGTACGAGCAGTACTTC. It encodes CASSLNRYEQYF. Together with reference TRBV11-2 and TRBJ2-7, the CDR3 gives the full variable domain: EAGVAQSPRYKIIEKRQSVAFWCNPISGHATLYWYQQILGQGPKLLIQFQNNGVVDDSQLPKDRFSAERLKGVDSTLKIQPAKLEDSAVYLCASSLNRYEQYFGPGTRLTVT.

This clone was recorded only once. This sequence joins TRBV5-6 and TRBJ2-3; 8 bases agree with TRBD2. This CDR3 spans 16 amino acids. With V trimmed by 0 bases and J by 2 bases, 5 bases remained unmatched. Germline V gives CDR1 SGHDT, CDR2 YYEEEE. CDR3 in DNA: TGTGCCAGCAGCTTGGCGCTAGCGGGCATCACAGATACGCAGTATTTT. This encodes CASSLALAGITDTQYF. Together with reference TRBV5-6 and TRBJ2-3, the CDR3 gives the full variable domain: DAGVTQSPTHLIKTRGQQVTLRCSPKSGHDTVSWYQQALGQGPQFIFQYYEEEERQRGNFPDRFSGHQFPNYSSELNVNALLLGDSALYLCASSLALAGITDTQYFGPGTRLTVL.

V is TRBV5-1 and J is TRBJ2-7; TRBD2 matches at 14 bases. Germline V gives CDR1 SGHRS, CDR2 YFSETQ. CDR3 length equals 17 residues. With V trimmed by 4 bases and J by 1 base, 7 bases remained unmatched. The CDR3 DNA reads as TGCGCCAGCAGCGGAGGCGGACTAGCGGGAGGTTCCTACGAGCAGTACTTC. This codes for CASSGGGLAGGSYEQYF.

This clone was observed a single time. The CDR3 DNA reads as TGTGCCAGTAGTATTATGCCCTGGGGGAGACCCACCGGGGAGCTGTTTTTT. Translating gives CASSIMPWGRPTGELFF. The chain links TRBV19 to TRBJ2-2, with D perhaps assigned TRBD1 or TRBD2 (5 bases each). The CDR3 covers 17 residues. Per germline, CDR1 LNHDA and CDR2 SQIVND (reference sequence). The V end lost 3 bases, the J end lost 4 bases, and 18 bases lay between the germline ends. Full variable domain (remainder filled in from reference TRBV19 and TRBJ2-2): DGGITQSPKYLFRKEGQNVTLSCEQNLNHDAMYWYRQDPGQGLRLIYYSQIVNDFQKGDIAEGYSVSREKKESFPLTVTSAQKNPTAFYLCASSIMPWGRPTGELFFGEGSRLTVL.

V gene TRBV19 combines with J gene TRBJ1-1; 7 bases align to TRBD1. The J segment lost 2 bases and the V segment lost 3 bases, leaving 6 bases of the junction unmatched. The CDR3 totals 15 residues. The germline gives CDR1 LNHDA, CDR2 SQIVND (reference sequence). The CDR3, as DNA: TGTGCCAGTAGTATTCCGGACAGGCCAAACACTGAAGCTTTCTTT. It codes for CASSIPDRPNTEAFF.

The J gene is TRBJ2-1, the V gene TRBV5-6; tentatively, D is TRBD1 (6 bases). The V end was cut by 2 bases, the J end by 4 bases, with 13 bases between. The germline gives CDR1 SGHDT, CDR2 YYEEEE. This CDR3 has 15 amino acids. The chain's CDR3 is CASSFLGARYNEQFF. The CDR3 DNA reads TGTGCCAGCAGCTTTTTGGGGGCTCGATACAATGAGCAGTTCTTC.